These 27 T cell receptor beta chains came from one sample sequenced in a study of T cells in Graves' hyperthyroidism and ophthalmopathy. TCR beta CDR3 regions were amplified from RNA. Using the HTBI primer set, a first-round RT-PCR was run on the TCR CDR3. TCRdb ran MiXCR on the multiplex PCR reads and lists one entry per CDR3 protein. Found here are approximately 400,000 distinct CDR3 sequences, about a fifth of them singletons; the top ten hold 35% to 50%. Specimen: blood. The receptors derive from a man aged 18 to 29 with Graves' ophthalmopathy.

This clonotype was counted ten times or more. The chain uses TRBV6-1 and TRBJ2-7, with D possibly TRBD1 on 6 matching bases. The CDR3 totals 16 residues. With 6 bases removed from V and 2 bases from J, the gap between germline ends came to 20 bases. CDR1 is MNHNS, CDR2 SASEGT, per germline. CDR3 bases: TGTGCCAGCAGACCCAACCCGACAGGCAATCCCTACGAGCAGTACTTC. It encodes CASRPNPTGNPYEQYF.

The gene calls are TRBV3-1 and TRBJ1-4, with D tentatively TRBD1 (6 bases). CDR3 length equals 14 residues. From germline, CDR1 is LGHDT and CDR2 YNNKEL (reference sequence). The V end lost 1 base, the J end lost 8 bases, and 11 bases lay between the germline ends. The DNA for the CDR3 is TGTGCCAGCAGCCAAGGGGGGGGCGTCGAAAAACTGTTTTTT. Translated: CASSQGGGVEKLFF.

This clonotype was counted ten times or more. The V and J genes are TRBV11-2 and TRBJ2-7; 11 bases line up with TRBD1. There are 16 residues in the CDR3. The J segment lost 0 bases and the V segment lost 5 bases, leaving 6 bases of the junction unmatched. The V gene's germline CDR1 is SGHAT and CDR2 FQNNGV. The CDR3, as DNA: TGTGCCAGCAGCCCCGCCGGGACAGGGGGCTCCTACGAGCAGTACTTC. This sequence encodes CASSPAGTGGSYEQYF.

The CDR3 sequence: CASSFLDRGRNEQFF. The CDR3, as DNA: TGTGCCAGCAGTTTTTTGGACAGGGGGCGTAATGAGCAGTTCTTC. The rearrangement links TRBV28 to TRBJ2-1; TRBD1 agrees at 11 bases. There are 15 residues in the CDR3. V lost 3 bases, J lost 7 bases, and 5 bases stayed unmatched. In germline, CDR1 is MDHEN, CDR2 SYDVKM. Combining the CDR3 with reference TRBV28 and TRBJ2-1 gives the whole variable domain DVKVTQSSRYLVKRTGEKVFLECVQDMDHENMFWYRQDPGLGLRLIYFSYDVKMKEKGDIPEGYSVSREKKERFSLILESASTNQTSMYLCASSFLDRGRNEQFFGPGTRLTVL.

CDR3 sequence reads: CASRGLAGGSYNEQFF. The CDR3 nucleotides read TGTGCCAGCAGGGGACTAGCGGGGGGTTCCTACAATGAGCAGTTCTTC. The chain has TRBV6-1 and TRBJ2-1, with TRBD2 matching over 15 bases. This CDR3 is 16 amino acids long. After removal of 6 bases from V and 1 base from J, the junction contained 1 base not matched to a gene. Per germline, CDR1 MNHNS and CDR2 SASEGT.

This clonotype has a handful of counts. This CDR3 is CASSGTGEGETQYF. The DNA for the CDR3 is TGTGCCAGCAGCGGGACAGGGGAGGGAGAGACCCAGTACTTC. The J gene is TRBJ2-5, the V gene TRBV3-1, with 10 bases aligning to TRBD1. The CDR3 sequence is 14 residues long. With V trimmed by 5 bases and J by 4 bases, 4 bases remained unmatched. Germline CDR1 and CDR2: LGHDT and YNNKEL (reference sequence).

The J gene is TRBJ2-7, the V gene TRBV5-1; 9 bases line up with TRBD2. The CDR3 is 14 residues long. V was pared by 0 bases and J by 3 bases, with 1 base of the junction left unmatched. The germline gives CDR1 SGHRS, CDR2 YFSETQ. CDR3: CASSLGTSDYEQYF. The CDR3 DNA is TGCGCCAGCAGCTTGGGGACTAGCGACTACGAGCAGTACTTC.

This clonotype was counted ten times or more. The gene calls are TRBV28 and TRBJ2-2, with D perhaps TRBD1 (5 bases). The V and J ends lost 2 bases and 2 bases respectively, with 15 bases between them. Looked up from germline, CDR1 is MDHEN and CDR2 is SYDVKM. The CDR3 contains 17 residues. CDR3 DNA sequence: TGTGCCAGCAGTTTAGGTACCGACAGCGTCAACACCGGGGAGCTGTTTTTT. Its translation is CASSLGTDSVNTGELFF.

This chain joins TRBV6-1 and TRBJ1-5, with a weak D call TRBD1 (5 bases). The CDR3 consists of 16 residues. Per the germline V gene, CDR1 is MNHNS and CDR2 is SASEGT. Trimming shortened V by 7 bases and J by 9 bases, and 25 bases separated the two germline ends. CDR3 amino acids: CASIKTVDSSDRPQHF. DNA for the CDR3: TGTGCCAGCATAAAGACGGTAGACAGCTCGGATCGGCCCCAGCATTTT.

This clonotype was recorded many times. This rearrangement joins TRBV15 to TRBJ1-1, with D uncertain. Germline lookup yields CDR1 LNHNV and CDR2 YYDKDF (reference sequence). This CDR3 has 15 residues. Between the trimmed V and J ends, which lost 0 bases and 1 base, there was a span of 9 bases. The CDR3 bases are TGTGCCACCAGCAGAGATTCAGGTGCGAACACTGAAGCTTTCTTT. Translation gives CATSRDSGANTEAFF.

The chain joins TRBV5-6 to TRBJ2-3, with TRBD1 matching over 9 bases. The CDR3 consists of 15 residues. Germline V lookup: CDR1 SGHDT, CDR2 YYEEEE. V gave up 2 bases and J gave up 4 bases; unmatched junction bases: 5. This CDR3 reads CASSLGTGFADTQYF. As DNA, the CDR3 is TGTGCCAGCAGCTTAGGGACAGGGTTTGCAGATACGCAGTATTTT.

The chain recombines TRBV12-3 or TRBV12-4 with TRBJ2-3; perhaps D is TRBD1 or TRBD2 (5 bases each). V lost 4 bases, J lost 2 bases, and 22 bases lay in between. This CDR3 has 18 amino acids. In DNA form, the CDR3 reads TGTGCCAGCAGTTCCCCGGGGCTAACCTCGATTGCCACAGATACGCAGTATTTT. It encodes CASSSPGLTSIATDTQYF.

The chain combines TRBV7-3 with TRBJ2-1; D assignment may be TRBD1 or TRBD2 (5 bases each). This CDR3 spans 15 amino acids. V was trimmed by 5 bases and J by 7 bases, leaving 18 bases between them. From germline, CDR1 is SGHTA and CDR2 FQGTGA. The chain's CDR3 is CASSPSGPYLNEQFF. As DNA, the CDR3 is TGTGCCAGCAGCCCCTCGGGGCCCTATTTGAATGAGCAGTTCTTC.

This clonotype was counted at least ten times. The V and J genes are TRBV10-2 and TRBJ1-5; D gene unclear. Trimming pared 0 bases from V and 6 bases from J, leaving 12 bases between. The CDR3 length is 15 residues. CDR1 is WSHSY, CDR2 SAAADI, per germline. In nucleotides, the CDR3 is TGCGCCAGCAGTGAGTCGGCGGTGGGCGGTCAGCCCCAGCATTTT. It encodes CASSESAVGGQPQHF.

This clonotype was counted ten times or more. The CDR3 nucleotides read TGTGCCAGCAGCATTCGGGACAGGGAATTGGTTGGCTACACCTTC. Translating gives CASSIRDRELVGYTF. J is TRBJ1-2 and V is TRBV3-1; 9 bases are shared with TRBD1. The length of the CDR3 is 15 residues. Germline V gene sequence: CDR1 LGHDT, CDR2 YNNKEL (reference sequence). V gave up 5 bases and J gave up 7 bases; unmatched junction bases: 11.

The V gene is TRBV6-5, the J gene TRBJ1-2, with no clear D. CDR1 is MNHEY and CDR2 is SVGAGI in the germline V gene. Between the trimmed V and J ends, which lost 2 bases and 4 bases, there was a span of 11 bases. This CDR3 region has 14 residues. DNA for the CDR3: TGTGCCAGCAGTTACAATCGGGATAGCTATGGCTACACCTTC. Its translation is CASSYNRDSYGYTF.

This clonotype was picked up many times. The CDR3 DNA is TGCAGTGCCTACTCCGGGACAGGGGCCTACGAGCAGTACTTC. Protein product: CSAYSGTGAYEQYF. V gene TRBV20-1 combines with J gene TRBJ2-7, with 10 bases aligning to TRBD1. The V gene's germline CDR1 is DFQATT and CDR2 SNEGSKA (reference sequence). J was trimmed by 2 bases and V by 6 bases; bases with no gene match: 7. CDR3 length: 14 residues.

The CDR3 region is CASSLRIGTPYGYTF. CDR3 in DNA: TGCGCCAGCAGCTTGAGGATTGGGACACCTTATGGCTACACCTTC. This chain connects TRBV5-1 to TRBJ1-2; D may be TRBD1 (6 bases). This CDR3 region has 15 residues. The V and J ends lost 1 base and 5 bases respectively, with 15 bases between them. Germline CDR1 and CDR2: SGHRS and YFSETQ.

The rearrangement joins TRBV28 to TRBJ1-6; D gene unclear. From germline, CDR1 is MDHEN and CDR2 SYDVKM. Trimming pared 2 bases from V and 5 bases from J, leaving 7 bases between. The CDR3 sequence is 14 residues long. The CDR3 reads CASSLSQDNSPLHF. CDR3 DNA sequence: TGTGCCAGCAGTTTAAGTCAGGATAATTCACCCCTCCACTTT.

As regards this clonotype: This may be a read error, as it is one base from a much larger clone. The chain couples TRBV12-3 or TRBV12-4 to TRBJ2-1, with TRBD1 identical over 10 bases. The CDR3 runs 15 residues. CDR3 protein: CAGSPIGQGEGEQFF. The CDR3 DNA sequence: TGTGCCGGCAGCCCGATCGGACAGGGGGAGGGTGAGCAGTTCTTC.

Many counts were recorded for this clonotype. This chain links TRBV7-8 with TRBJ2-7; 13 bases line up with TRBD2. Germline-derived CDR1 and CDR2 are SGHVS and FQNEAQ. J gave up 2 bases and V 4 bases, and 2 bases lay outside the gene matches. The length of the CDR3 is 15 residues. The CDR3 region is CASSSGTSGAYEQYF. The CDR3 DNA sequence: TGTGCCAGCAGCTCCGGGACTAGCGGGGCCTACGAGCAGTACTTC. Filled out from reference TRBV7-8 and TRBJ2-7, the complete variable domain reads GAGVSQSPRYKVAKRGQDVALRCDPISGHVSLFWYQQALGQGPEFLTYFQNEAQLDKSGLPSDRFFAERPEGSVSTLKIQRTQQEDSAVYLCASSSGTSGAYEQYFGPGTRLTVT.

This clonotype came up many times. The V and J genes are TRBV28 and TRBJ2-6, with D tentatively TRBD1 (6 bases). The CDR3 runs 15 residues. Germline V gives CDR1 MDHEN, CDR2 SYDVKM. Trimming removed 7 bases from V and 0 bases from J, with 10 bases in between. The CDR3 nucleotides read TGTGCCAGCACCGTAGGGGGCTCTGGGGCCAACGTCCTGACTTTC. This sequence encodes CASTVGGSGANVLTF. Using reference TRBV28 and TRBJ2-6 for the parts outside the CDR3, the full variable domain is DVKVTQSSRYLVKRTGEKVFLECVQDMDHENMFWYRQDPGLGLRLIYFSYDVKMKEKGDIPEGYSVSREKKERFSLILESASTNQTSMYLCASTVGGSGANVLTFGAGSRLTVL.

This clonotype was detected a few times. This rearrangement joins TRBV2 to TRBJ1-2; D gene ambiguous. Trimming took 4 bases from V and 6 from J, leaving 12 bases between them. Germline values: CDR1 SNHLY, CDR2 FYNNEI. The CDR3 has 13 residues. The CDR3 region is CASSGEVGHGYTF. The CDR3, as DNA: TGTGCCAGCAGTGGTGAGGTTGGCCATGGCTACACCTTC.

The chain is built from TRBV18 and TRBJ1-1, with D maybe TRBD1 (5 bases). This CDR3 contains 15 residues. Per the germline V gene, CDR1 is KGHSH and CDR2 is LQKENI. Trimming left V 3 bases short and J 4 bases short, with 15 bases between. CDR3 in amino acids: CASSPPGRGGTEAFF. The CDR3 nucleotides are TGTGCCAGCTCACCCCCGGGACGGGGTGGCACTGAAGCTTTCTTT. Full variable domain (rest looked up from reference TRBV18 and TRBJ1-1): NAGVMQNPRHLVRRRGQEARLRCSPMKGHSHVYWYRQLPEEGLKFMVYLQKENIIDESGMPKERFSAEFPKEGPSILRIQQVVRGDSAAYFCASSPPGRGGTEAFFGQGTRLTVV.

This chain links TRBV19 with TRBJ1-1; tentatively, D is TRBD1 (6 bases). Trimming stripped 5 bases from V and 3 bases from J, with 13 bases between. The CDR3 sequence is 14 residues long. Germline lookup yields CDR1 LNHDA and CDR2 SQIVND (reference sequence). The CDR3 bases are TGTGCCAGTAGTGCTACAGGGAGGGACACTGAAGCTTTCTTT. Residues: CASSATGRDTEAFF.

The rearrangement links TRBV19 to TRBJ2-3; TRBD1 agrees at 11 bases. Germline CDR1 is LNHDA and CDR2 is SQIVND (reference sequence). The CDR3 is 15 residues long. V gave up 5 bases and J gave up 3 bases; unmatched junction bases: 4. The CDR3 bases are TGTGCCAGTAGTCGCGGACAGGGGGCAACAGATACGCAGTATTTT. It encodes CASSRGQGATDTQYF.

The rearrangement joins TRBV6-5 to TRBJ1-3; D not certain. The CDR3 loop spans 13 amino acids. The germline V gene has CDR1 MNHEY and CDR2 SVGAGI. V lost 0 bases and J 7 bases, leaving 7 bases between the germline ends. CDR3 nucleotides: TGTGCCAGCAGTTACTCCGGGTCTAACACCATATATTTT. It encodes CASSYSGSNTIYF.